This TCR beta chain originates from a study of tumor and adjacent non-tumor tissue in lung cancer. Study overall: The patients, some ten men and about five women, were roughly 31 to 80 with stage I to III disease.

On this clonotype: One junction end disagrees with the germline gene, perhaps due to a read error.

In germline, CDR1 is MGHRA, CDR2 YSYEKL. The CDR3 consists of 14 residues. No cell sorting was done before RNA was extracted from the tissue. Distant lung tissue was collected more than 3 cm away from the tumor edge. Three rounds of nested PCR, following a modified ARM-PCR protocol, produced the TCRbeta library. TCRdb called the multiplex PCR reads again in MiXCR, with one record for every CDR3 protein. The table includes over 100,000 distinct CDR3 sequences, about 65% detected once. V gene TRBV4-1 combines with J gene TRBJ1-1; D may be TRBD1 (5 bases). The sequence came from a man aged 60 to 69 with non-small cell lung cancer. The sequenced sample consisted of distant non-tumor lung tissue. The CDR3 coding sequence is TGCGCCGGCAGCCACCTAACAGGACACACTGAAGCTTTCTTT. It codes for CAGSHLTGHTEAFF.